The 19 T cell receptor beta chains below come from one sample, sequenced in a study of cytomegalovirus exposure and HLA in healthy donors. PCR involved 60 Vbeta and 13 Jbeta primers. TCRdb's table, derived via immunoSEQ multiplex PCR, lists solely in-frame clones and lacks some. The specimen's table records 150,000 to 200,000 clones. The material sequenced was PBMCs. The receptor set was obtained from a woman younger than 35 in good health and CMV-seropositive.

DNA for the CDR3: TGTGCCAGCAGCTTCTCCGGACAGGGGCGTTATGAGCAGTTCTTC. This sequence encodes CASSFSGQGRYEQFF. J is TRBJ2-1 and V is TRBV11-3, with 9 bases that match TRBD1. Germline values: CDR1 SGHNT, CDR2 YENEEA. The CDR3 extends over 15 amino acids. The V and J ends lost 3 bases and 8 bases, in that order; junction bases with no gene match: 8.

The genes are TRBV5-4 and TRBJ2-2, with 10 bases lining up with TRBD2. Per the germline V gene, CDR1 is SGHNT and CDR2 is YYREEE (reference sequence). The CDR3 extends over 20 amino acids. V trimming: 2 bases; J trimming: 2 bases; junction bases outside the gene matches: 15. CDR3 in amino acids: CASSFGWQAGGPINTGELFF. CDR3 coding DNA: TGTGCCAGCAGCTTCGGGTGGCAAGCGGGAGGGCCGATAAACACCGGGGAGCTGTTTTTT.

The V gene is TRBV6-4, the J gene TRBJ2-3; D might be TRBD2 (6 bases). The V gene lost 2 bases and the J gene lost 2 bases, with 14 bases spanning the gap. CDR1 is MRHNA and CDR2 is SNTAGT in the germline V gene. The CDR3 has 16 amino acids. The CDR3 region has the DNA TGTGCCAGCAGTGACCACCACTCTAGCGACACAGATACGCAGTATTTT. Its translation: CASSDHHSSDTDTQYF.

The chain joins TRBV6-6 to TRBJ1-3, with D maybe TRBD1 (5 bases). Deletions cut 5 bases from V and 2 bases from J, with 10 bases between. The CDR3 is 14 amino acids. Germline V gene sequence: CDR1 MNHNY, CDR2 SVGAGI (reference sequence). Written as DNA, the CDR3 is TGTGCCAGCAGTCCCCTAGGGGCTGGAAACACCATATATTTT. Translation: CASSPLGAGNTIYF.

This chain connects TRBV7-2 to TRBJ2-1; 13 positions agree with TRBD2. This CDR3 comprises 16 residues. Germline V gives CDR1 SGHTA, CDR2 FQGNSA. J gave up 8 bases and V 5 bases, and 9 bases lay outside the gene matches. CDR3 DNA: TGTGCCAGCAGCCAGGGACTAGCGGGACTATGGTATGAGCAGTTCTTC. It is translated as CASSQGLAGLWYEQFF.

The chain couples TRBV30 to TRBJ2-3, with D perhaps TRBD2 (6 bases). CDR3 length: 14 amino acids. Germline CDR1 and CDR2: GTSNPN and SVGIG (reference sequence). V lost 3 bases and J 2 bases, leaving 12 bases between the germline ends. The CDR3 here is CAWSRGALTDTQYF. CDR3 DNA sequence: TGTGCCTGGAGCCGCGGGGCCCTCACAGATACGCAGTATTTT.

The chain combines TRBV6-1 with TRBJ1-1; D is uncertain. This CDR3 has 14 amino acids. Germline-derived CDR1 and CDR2 are MNHNS and SASEGT. The V gene lost 5 bases and the J gene lost 1 base, with 11 bases spanning the gap. Here the CDR3 reads CASSPPIQNTEAFF. In DNA, the CDR3 is TGTGCCAGCAGTCCCCCAATTCAGAACACTGAAGCTTTCTTT.

This chain uses TRBV19 with TRBJ2-2, with D possibly being TRBD2 (6 bases). Germline CDR1 LNHDA, CDR2 SQIVND (reference sequence). This CDR3 has 15 residues. V dropped 3 bases and J dropped 5 bases, with 13 bases sitting between them. The CDR3 sequence is CASSIGGARTGELFF. CDR3 bases: TGTGCCAGTAGTATTGGAGGGGCCAGGACCGGGGAGCTGTTTTTT.

The chain couples TRBV19 to TRBJ2-7; TRBD2 matches at 10 bases. This CDR3 contains 15 residues. In germline, CDR1 is LNHDA, CDR2 SQIVND (reference sequence). J gave up 3 bases and V 5 bases, and 7 bases lay outside the gene matches. The DNA of the CDR3 is TGTGCCAGTAGTCAACCGGGACTAGCGAACTACGAGCAGTACTTC. Its translation: CASSQPGLANYEQYF.

The rearrangement links TRBV7-2 to TRBJ1-3; D might be TRBD1 (5 bases). The CDR3 is 15 residues long. In germline, CDR1 is SGHTA, CDR2 FQGNSA. Trimming left V 5 bases short and J 1 base short, with 12 bases between. CDR3 amino acids: CASSLTGVSGNTIYF. The CDR3 coding sequence is TGTGCCAGCAGCCTTACAGGAGTATCTGGAAACACCATATATTTT.

V is TRBV30 and J is TRBJ2-5; 10 bases fit TRBD2. After removal of 7 bases from V and 5 bases from J, the junction contained 7 bases not matched to a gene. CDR1 GTSNPN and CDR2 SVGIG come from the germline V gene (reference sequence). The CDR3 contains 13 residues. The CDR3 protein is CASDPAGGETQYF. CDR3 DNA sequence: TGTGCCTCCGACCCAGCGGGAGGGGAGACCCAGTACTTC.

J is TRBJ2-7 and V is TRBV6-1, with 7 bases that match TRBD1. The V and J ends lost 4 bases and 2 bases, in that order; junction bases with no gene match: 8. CDR1 is MNHNS and CDR2 is SASEGT in the germline V gene. CDR3 length: 15 amino acids. The CDR3 spells CASSVKRTGAYEQYF. The DNA for the CDR3 is TGTGCCAGCAGTGTAAAGAGGACAGGAGCCTACGAGCAGTACTTC.

The chain recombines TRBV2 with TRBJ1-3, with D tentatively TRBD1 (6 bases). V was pared by 7 bases and J by 3 bases, with 13 bases between. Germline CDR1 reads SNHLY; CDR2 reads FYNNEI. The CDR3 totals 14 residues. The CDR3 DNA reads TGTGCCAGCACCGAAGGGGGTGTTGGAAACACCATATATTTT. Translated, it gives CASTEGGVGNTIYF.

The chain is built from TRBV7-9 and TRBJ1-1, with D possibly TRBD1 on 5 matching bases. Germline V gives CDR1 SEHNR, CDR2 FQNEAQ (reference sequence). This CDR3 has 17 amino acids. With 5 bases removed from V and 1 base from J, the gap between germline ends came to 20 bases. CDR3 bases: TGTGCCAGCAGCCCCCACAGGTCAACTGACGAGAACACTGAAGCTTTCTTT. Amino acid sequence: CASSPHRSTDENTEAFF.

This rearrangement joins TRBV27 to TRBJ1-2, with no clear D. CDR1 and CDR2 (germline): MNHEY, SMNVEV (reference sequence). The CDR3 runs to 13 residues. V dropped 6 bases and J dropped 1 base, with 9 bases sitting between them. In DNA form, the CDR3 reads TGTGCCAGCAGGTCCAGTGATAACTATGGCTACACCTTC. It is translated as CASRSSDNYGYTF.

J is TRBJ1-1 and V is TRBV28; no clear D. Trimming stripped 7 bases from V and 0 bases from J, with 9 bases between. The CDR3 contains 13 residues. From germline, CDR1 is MDHEN and CDR2 SYDVKM. The CDR3 nucleotides read TGTGCCAGCATAAGCGCGATGAACACTGAAGCTTTCTTT. It yields the protein CASISAMNTEAFF.

The genes are TRBV11-2 and TRBJ1-3; D unclear. Between the trimmed V and J ends, which lost 4 bases and 0 bases, there was a span of 7 bases. The CDR3 has 14 amino acids. Germline V gene lookup returns CDR1 SGHAT and CDR2 FQNNGV. CDR3 sequence: CASSYVSSGNTIYF. CDR3 in DNA: TGTGCCAGCAGCTATGTGAGCTCTGGAAACACCATATATTTT.

This chain links TRBV6-5 with TRBJ1-1, with a possible D match to TRBD1 (5 bases). V was pared by 5 bases and J by 3 bases, with 10 bases between. The CDR3 loop spans 13 amino acids. Germline V gene data show CDR1 as MNHEY and CDR2 as SVGAGI. The CDR3 nucleotides read TGTGCCAGCAGTGAAATAGGGGACACTGAAGCTTTCTTT. Translation gives CASSEIGDTEAFF.

A word on this clone: The same CDR3 also results from other DNA sequences found in this sample. The genes are TRBV19 and TRBJ1-1, with D possibly matching TRBD1 (5 bases). The CDR3 has 13 amino acids. Trimming left V 5 bases short and J 2 bases short, with 9 bases between. Germline V lookup: CDR1 LNHDA, CDR2 SQIVND (reference sequence). In DNA form, the CDR3 reads TGTGCCAGTAGTCCTACAGGAAACACTGAAGCTTTCTTT. This encodes CASSPTGNTEAFF.